This TCR beta chain was profiled in a study of T cell responses to AZD1222 COVID-19 vaccine. The study, taken as a whole, reports: Repertoire samples came only from after the peak T cell response. The study identified only 6 or 7 AZD1222 recipients as seropositive at baseline. Most donors were white British, females outnumbered males, and clonal diversity was possibly underestimated.

Of note for this clone: Its antigen is unidentified.

Combined were second doses at about 4 or about 12 weeks. This CDR3 has 14 amino acids. The V and J ends lost 2 bases and 6 bases respectively, with 11 bases between them. Germline CDR1 reads SEHNR; CDR2 reads FQNEAQ (reference sequence). Clones were sequenced by immunoSEQ multiplex PCR, and TCRdb holds only the in-frame ones, with some missing. The sample has approximately 150,000 clones, 91% seen once; the top ten hold approximately 2%. J is TRBJ1-5 and V is TRBV7-9; D not certain. The input for sequencing was peripheral blood, taken 28 days after the second AZD1222 dose. This TCR was sampled from an adult who received the AZD1222 COVID-19 vaccine. The CDR3 bases are TGTGCCAGCAGCTTATGGGGAGAGGGTCAGCCCCAGCATTTT. It translates to CASSLWGEGQPQHF.